This TCR beta chain was captured in a study of T cells in Graves' hyperthyroidism and ophthalmopathy. Study observations and caveats: The authors' 13 V-J model separated ophthalmopathy from stable hyperthyroidism. Researchers found most expanded thyroid clonotypes above 0.001 in blood as well.

V gave up 2 bases and J gave up 4 bases, with 9 bases separating them. This CDR3 has 14 amino acids. CDR1 is MNHEY and CDR2 is SVGAGI in the germline V gene. The CDR3 regions of TCR beta were amplified from RNA transcripts. HTBI primers drove first-round RT-PCR of the TCR CDR3. MiXCR, applied by TCRdb to the multiplex PCR reads, yields one record per CDR3 protein. The sample yields about 360,000 distinct CDR3 sequences, approximately 20% seen once. There are many counts of this clonotype. What it recognizes is unknown. Investigators excluded patients with uncontrolled infection, other autoimmune disease, pregnancy or lactation.

V and J are TRBV6-5 and TRBJ1-5; D is undetermined. This TCR was recovered from a woman aged 18-29 years with Graves' hyperthyroidism. Sequenced input: blood. This CDR3 is CASSYLGRNQPQHF. The CDR3, as DNA: TGTGCCAGCAGTTACCTAGGGAGGAATCAGCCCCAGCATTTT.